This T cell receptor (beta chain) was obtained from a study of blood T cells in healthy people across ages. Notes on the study in general: Long-lived donors carried more naive CD4+ cells and greater diversity than aged donors. In the absence of known donor CMV status, changes in expanded clonotypes were possibly confounded. Observed TCR beta diversity per million T cells went down as age went up. This fall followed a roughly linear course with age.

This CDR3 spans 13 amino acids. Trimming removed 5 bases from V and 3 bases from J, with 7 bases in between. Germline V lookup: CDR1 LNHNV, CDR2 YYDKDF (reference sequence). Notes on this clonotype: Its antigen is as yet unknown.

Through a sample-barcoded 5' primer and a J-beta primer mix, a second PCR was run for roughly 6 to 12 cycles. Each CDR3 protein gets one entry after TCRdb re-called the 5' RACE reads with MiXCR. The sample consists of fewer than 2 million distinct CDR3 sequences, 30% to 40% of them appearing once. The TCR comes from a human donor in good health. This chain uses TRBV15 with TRBJ1-4, with D unresolved. Input material: blood. The DNA of the CDR3 is TGTGCCACCAGCTTCGGGCCTAATGAAAAACTGTTTTTT. Protein product: CATSFGPNEKLFF.